One sample yielded the 21 T cell receptor beta chains listed below, sequenced in a study of tumor and adjacent non-tumor tissue in lung cancer. TCRbeta libraries were built with three rounds of nested PCR, modified from ARM-PCR. TCRdb redid the calling of the multiplex PCR reads with MiXCR, one entry per CDR3 protein. The sample consists of about 120,000 distinct CDR3 sequences, roughly 64% of them appearing once. RNA was extracted from bulk tissue without any cell sorting. The sample was lung tumor tissue. Receptors were obtained from a young man with non-small cell lung cancer.

With regard to this clonotype: A much larger clone sits a single nucleotide away, making a read error possible. The V call is TRBV20-1, the J call TRBJ2-1; D gene unclear. Germline V gene sequence: CDR1 DFQATT, CDR2 SNEGSKA (reference sequence). Trimming took off 2 bases at V and 10 bases at J, with 12 bases between the two ends. This CDR3 has 12 amino acids. The CDR3 region is CSARTLPLEQFF. In DNA form, the CDR3 reads TGCAGTGCTAGAACCCTGCCTTTGGAGCAGTTCTTC.

The chain joins TRBV4-2 to TRBJ2-7; the match to TRBD1 covers 11 bases. Germline CDR1 is LGHNA and CDR2 is YNFKEQ. V lost 7 bases and J lost 4; bases outside the gene matches: 12. The CDR3 runs 16 residues. The CDR3: CASNHDLGQGGYEQYF. The CDR3 region has the DNA TGTGCCAGCAACCATGATCTGGGACAGGGGGGTTACGAGCAGTACTTC.

The chain has TRBV10-3 and TRBJ2-7, with 7 bases aligning to TRBD2. This CDR3 contains 15 residues. With V trimmed by 7 bases and J by 3 bases, 12 bases remained unmatched. The germline V gene encodes CDR1 ENHRY and CDR2 SYGVKD. DNA for the CDR3: TGTGCCATCATCGCGGGAGCACTAAAGAACTACGAGCAGTACTTC. Protein sequence: CAIIAGALKNYEQYF.

This rearrangement joins TRBV20-1 to TRBJ2-2, with D perhaps assigned TRBD1 or TRBD2 (6 bases each). CDR3 length equals 17 residues. The V gene's germline CDR1 is DFQATT and CDR2 SNEGSKA (reference sequence). V shed 7 bases and J shed 8 bases, with 29 bases lying between them. CDR3 DNA: TGCAGTGATAGGGGGGTCGGACTCGGAACGGCACTGGGGGAGCTGTTTTTT. Its protein is CSDRGVGLGTALGELFF.

Many counts were recorded for this clonotype. This rearrangement joins TRBV20-1 to TRBJ1-6, with D maybe TRBD1 (5 bases). CDR1 is DFQATT and CDR2 is SNEGSKA in the germline V gene (reference sequence). Trimming stripped 2 bases from V and 5 bases from J, with 7 bases between. This CDR3 is built from 13 residues. CDR3 bases: TGCAGTGCTAGAAGGGACCATAATTCACCCCTCCACTTT. Its protein is CSARRDHNSPLHF.

Remarks on this clonotype: It may be a read error: a sequence one base away is much more abundant. The V call is TRBV6-1, the J call TRBJ2-1, with TRBD2 matching 7 bases. From germline, CDR1 is MNHNS and CDR2 SASEGT. The CDR3 totals 14 residues. V was pared by 9 bases and J by 2 bases, with 7 bases of the junction left unmatched. In nucleotides, the CDR3 is TGTGCCAGTAAGCGGGATGGGACCTACAATGAGCAGTTCTTC. The encoded protein is CASKRDGTYNEQFF.

Comments on this clonotype: A read error may be the cause here, since a much bigger clone is one base away. This chain links TRBV20-1 with TRBJ2-5; TRBD2 aligns across 9 bases. Germline V gene lookup returns CDR1 DFQATT and CDR2 SNEGSKA (reference sequence). The length of the CDR3 is 16 residues. CDR3 DNA sequence: TGCAGTGCTAGAGAGGCTTGGGCTAGCGGGGAAGAGGCCCAGTACTTC. It specifies CSAREAWASGEEAQYF.

The chain couples TRBV24-1 to TRBJ2-3; 7 bases are a match to TRBD2. The CDR3 is 14 residues long. After removal of 7 bases from V and 5 bases from J, the junction contained 8 bases not matched to a gene. Germline lookup yields CDR1 KGHDR and CDR2 SFDVKD. DNA of the CDR3: TGTGCCACCAGGGGGACTACCGGGATAGATACGCAGTATTTT. It specifies CATRGTTGIDTQYF.

This clonotype was seen repeatedly, ten times or more. The junction differs from germline at one of its ends, possibly a read error. The rearrangement uses TRBV20-1 and TRBJ2-2; D may be TRBD1 (7 bases). Looked up from germline, CDR1 is DFQATT and CDR2 is SNEGSKA (reference sequence). The CDR3 is made up of 16 amino acids. CDR3 amino acids: CSARDPSGTATGEVFF. CDR3 DNA sequence: TGCAGTGCTAGAGATCCCTCGGGGACAGCCACCGGGGAGGTGTTTTTT.

This clonotype was seen just once. A read error may produce the germline difference seen at one junction end. CDR3 nucleotide sequence: TGTGCCAGCAGCCACAGCCGCTCTTGGGCCAACCTCCTGACTTTC. Translated, it gives CASSHSRSWANLLTF. The chain couples TRBV11-3 to TRBJ2-6; D not certain. The CDR3 has 15 residues. Germline V CDR1 and CDR2: SGHNT, YENEEA.

This clonotype was seen a few times. The chain uses TRBV20-1 and TRBJ1-5; tentative D call: TRBD1 (5 bases). Germline V gives CDR1 DFQATT, CDR2 SNEGSKA (reference sequence). The CDR3 length is 13 residues. The V end was cut by 7 bases, the J end by 6 bases, with 16 bases between. In DNA, the CDR3 is TGCAGTGTCAAAAGGAGGGGATTTCAGCCCCAGCATTTT. This sequence encodes CSVKRRGFQPQHF.

This chain joins TRBV11-3 and TRBJ2-1; TRBD2 agrees at 11 bases. CDR3 length equals 18 residues. V gave up 9 bases and J gave up 9 bases; unmatched junction bases: 22. Germline V lookup: CDR1 SGHNT, CDR2 YENEEA. CDR3 in DNA: TGTGCCAGAAGCCCCGCCTCGGGCTTAGCGGGAGGGCGAAGTGAGCAGTTCTTC. This translates into CARSPASGLAGGRSEQFF. The complete variable domain, with remaining parts taken from reference TRBV11-3 and TRBJ2-1, reads EAGVVQSPRYKIIEKKQPVAFWCNPISGHNTLYWYLQNLGQGPELLIRYENEEAVDDSQLPKDRFSAERLKGVDSTLKIQPAELGDSAVYLCARSPASGLAGGRSEQFFGPGTRLTVL.

Regarding this clonotype: A junction boundary mismatches the germline segment, possibly from a read error. The chain carries TRBV4-1 and TRBJ2-3; D gene uncertain. CDR1 is MGHRA, CDR2 YSYEKL, per germline. There are 16 residues in the CDR3. The CDR3 region has the DNA TGCGCCAGCAACCAAGATAGAACAGCGCCCCAAGAAACGCAGTATTTT. Protein sequence: CASNQDRTAPQETQYF.

Of note for this clonotype: The junction departs from germline at one end; a sequencing error may be responsible. The chain couples TRBV11-1 to TRBJ2-2; 8 bases are shared with TRBD1. CDR3 length equals 16 residues. Germline V lookup: CDR1 SGHAT, CDR2 FQDESV (reference sequence). Written as DNA, the CDR3 is TGTGCTAGCAGCCTATCGACAGGGGTGAACAGCGGGGAGCTGTTTTTT. Residues: CASSLSTGVNSGELFF. The complete variable domain, with remaining parts taken from reference TRBV11-1 and TRBJ2-2, reads EAEVAQSPRYKITEKSQAVAFWCDPISGHATLYWYRQILGQGPELLVQFQDESVVDDSQLPKDRFSAERLKGVDSTLKIQPAELGDSAMYLCASSLSTGVNSGELFFGEGSRLTVL.

As concerns this clonotype: One junction end does not reproduce the germline sequence, and a read error may be involved. This chain connects TRBV6-4 to TRBJ2-1; a possible D gene is TRBD2 (6 bases). There are 16 residues in the CDR3. CDR1 MRHNA and CDR2 SNTAGT come from the germline V gene. Here the CDR3 DNA reads TGTGCCAGCAGTGACTCGGGGCGGGGCCCCTACAATGAGGAGTTCTTC. Its protein product is CASSDSGRGPYNEEFF.

As for this clonotype: One end of the junction fails to match germline, which may point to a read error. The gene calls are TRBV29-1 and TRBJ2-3, with D perhaps given as TRBD1 or TRBD2 (5 bases each). Per the germline V gene, CDR1 is SQVTM and CDR2 is ANQGSEA. This CDR3 has 14 amino acids. CDR3 sequence (DNA): TGCAGCGTTATGAGTGCAGGGACGAGGGATACACAGTATTTT. Translated: CSVMSAGTRDTQYF.

With respect to this clonotype: A much larger clone differs from this one at a single base, so this may be a read error. The genes are TRBV20-1 and TRBJ1-1; 7 nucleotides align to TRBD1. The length of the CDR3 is 13 residues. Germline loops: CDR1 DFQATT, CDR2 SNEGSKA (reference sequence). The CDR3 is CRAPKGAKGQAFF. CDR3 DNA: TGCAGAGCTCCCAAGGGGGCGAAGGGTCAAGCTTTCTTT.

Comment on this clonotype: Since the CDR3 does not end with the conserved phenylalanine or tryptophan, this likely comes from a read error. Because the CDR3's place on the DNA is in doubt, the DNA is left out and the CDR3 is given as listed by TCRdb. The gene calls are TRBV11-2 and TRBJ1-4. The V gene's germline CDR1 is SGHAT and CDR2 FQNNGV. From its first to its last residue, the CDR3 has 12 amino acids. The CDR3 protein is CASSLEVGKPFL.

For this clonotype: This may stem from a read error, because a much larger clone lies one nucleotide away. The V gene is TRBV6-6, the J gene TRBJ1-2; tentatively, D is TRBD1 (5 bases). Germline lookup yields CDR1 MNHNY and CDR2 SVGAGI (reference sequence). CDR3 length: 11 residues. V shed 10 bases and J shed 7 bases, with 13 bases lying between them. This chain's CDR3 is CANGMGGGYTF. CDR3 coding DNA: TGTGCCAACGGGATGGGGGGTGGCTACACCTTC.

Notes on this clonotype: Germline is not matched at one junction end, which may reflect a read error. The CDR3 region is CSTRDLRSYNKQFF. CDR3 in DNA: TGCAGTACTAGAGATCTCCGCTCCTACAATAAGCAGTTCTTC. The V gene is TRBV20-1, the J gene TRBJ2-1; possible D gene TRBD2, 5 bases. Looked up from germline, CDR1 is DFQATT and CDR2 is SNEGSKA (reference sequence). The CDR3 totals 14 residues.

This sequence joins TRBV6-5 and TRBJ1-1; D is uncertain. The V gene lost 4 bases and the J gene lost 14 bases, with 20 bases spanning the gap. CDR1 and CDR2 (germline): MNHEY, SVGAGI. The CDR3 sequence is 13 residues long. The CDR3, as DNA: TGTGCCAGCAGTTTCCGGGAGAACACTGAAGTCTTCTTT. Translating it yields CASSFRENTEVFF.